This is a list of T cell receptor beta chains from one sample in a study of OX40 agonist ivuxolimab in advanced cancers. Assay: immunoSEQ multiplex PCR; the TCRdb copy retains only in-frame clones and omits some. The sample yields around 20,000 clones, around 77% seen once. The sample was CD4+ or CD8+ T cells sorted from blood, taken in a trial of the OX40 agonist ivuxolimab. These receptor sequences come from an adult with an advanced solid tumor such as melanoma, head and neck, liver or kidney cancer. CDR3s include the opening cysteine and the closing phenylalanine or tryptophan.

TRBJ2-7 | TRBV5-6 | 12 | CASSPISGEQYF
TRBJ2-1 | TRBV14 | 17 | CASSQDWERGFGNEQFF
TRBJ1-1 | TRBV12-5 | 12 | CASGLGDLEAFF
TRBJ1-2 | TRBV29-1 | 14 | CSVVVGARGYGYTF
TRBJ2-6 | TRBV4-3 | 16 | CASSESGWSGANVLTF
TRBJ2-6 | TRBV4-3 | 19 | CASSSPFGQGALGANVLTF
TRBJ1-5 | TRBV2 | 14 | CASSPMDSNQPQHF
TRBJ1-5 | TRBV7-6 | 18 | CASSLGSWMGHRNQPQHF
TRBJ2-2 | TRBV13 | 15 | CASSPRGLNTGELFF
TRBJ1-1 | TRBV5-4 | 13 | CASTVQGNTEAFF
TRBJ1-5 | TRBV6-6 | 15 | CASSSVGGSNQPQHF
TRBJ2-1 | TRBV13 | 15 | CASSLGRGGVNEQFF
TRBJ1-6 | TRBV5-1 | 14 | CASSLGQINSPLHF
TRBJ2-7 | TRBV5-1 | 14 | CASSSGDLGDEQYF
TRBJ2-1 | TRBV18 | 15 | CASSPGGSSYNEQFF
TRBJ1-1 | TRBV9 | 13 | CASSADRVTEAFF
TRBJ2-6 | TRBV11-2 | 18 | CASSFWGTGVRGANVLTF
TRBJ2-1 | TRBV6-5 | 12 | CASSTGRNEQFF
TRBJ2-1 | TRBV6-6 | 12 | CASSSVYNEQFF
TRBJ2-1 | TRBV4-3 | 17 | CASSQESAGGSLNEQFF
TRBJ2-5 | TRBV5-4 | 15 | CASSLLGGAAETQYF
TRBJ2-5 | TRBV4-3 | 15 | CASSQAWVSSETQYF
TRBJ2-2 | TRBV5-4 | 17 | CASSLGTSSTNTGELFF
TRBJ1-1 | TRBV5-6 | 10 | CASEFAEAFF
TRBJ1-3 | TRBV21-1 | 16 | CASSQRGGTGGNTIYF
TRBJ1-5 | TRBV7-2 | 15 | CASSNSGGSNQPQHF
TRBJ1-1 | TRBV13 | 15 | CASSISGVGDTEAFF
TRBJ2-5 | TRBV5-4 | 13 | CASSPGLAETQYF
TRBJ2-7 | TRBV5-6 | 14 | CASSFTSGGYEQYF
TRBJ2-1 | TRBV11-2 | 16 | CASSWGPSGGYNEQFF
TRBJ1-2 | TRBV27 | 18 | CASSLRPGRSLGRDGYTF
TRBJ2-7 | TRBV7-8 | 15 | CASSLVGGSSYEQYF
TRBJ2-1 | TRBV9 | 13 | CASSGGAGDEQFF
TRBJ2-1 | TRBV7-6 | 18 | CASSPGTSGGDSYNEQFF
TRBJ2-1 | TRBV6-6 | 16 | CASSYSWGSSYNEQFF
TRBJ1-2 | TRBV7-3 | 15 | CASSSTSNSNYGYTF
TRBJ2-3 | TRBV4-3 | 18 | CASSQEPHPSGGTDTQYF
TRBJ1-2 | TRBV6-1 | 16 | CASSENPRGHNYGYTF
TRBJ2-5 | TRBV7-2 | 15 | CASSLSRTGEETQYF
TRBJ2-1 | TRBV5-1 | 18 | CASSLLGLAGAQRNEQFF
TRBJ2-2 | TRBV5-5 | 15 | CASSLGRTNTGELFF
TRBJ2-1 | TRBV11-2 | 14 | CASSLWGKDNEQFF
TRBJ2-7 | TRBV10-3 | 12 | CAITPTPGEQYF
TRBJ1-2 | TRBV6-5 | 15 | CASSYSFQGRHGYTF
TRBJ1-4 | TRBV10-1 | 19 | CANSQVLSGQVCSDEKLFF
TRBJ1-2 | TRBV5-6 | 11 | CASSLSYGYTF
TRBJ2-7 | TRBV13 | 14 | CASSPGQGFYEQYF
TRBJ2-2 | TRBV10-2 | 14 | CASTGSGGAGELFF
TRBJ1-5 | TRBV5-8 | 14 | CASSSRGGNQPQHF
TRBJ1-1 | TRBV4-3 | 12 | CASSQGTAEAFF
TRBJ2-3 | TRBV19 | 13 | CASSIFSADTQYF
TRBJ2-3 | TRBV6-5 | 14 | CASSYREDTDTQYF
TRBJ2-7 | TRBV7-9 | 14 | CASSPRRKPDEQYF
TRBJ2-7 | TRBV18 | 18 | CASSLKRDGGMNRYEQYF
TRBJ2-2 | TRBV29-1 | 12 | CSASALTGELFF
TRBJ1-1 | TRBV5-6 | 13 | CASSPGASNEAFF
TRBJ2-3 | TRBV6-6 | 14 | CASSGGRDPDTQYF
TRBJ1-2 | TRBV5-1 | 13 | CASSFPDGWGYTF
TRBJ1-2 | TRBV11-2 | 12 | CASSLGGAGYTF